The 9 T cell receptor beta chains listed next were all sequenced from one sample in a study of CD8 T cells in ankylosing spondylitis. TCRdb processed the 5' RACE reads anew with MiXCR; each CDR3 protein has one entry. Of around 230,000 distinct CDR3 sequences listed, 7.5% to 9.5% are singletons. Sequenced input: blood, either unsorted or a sorted T cell fraction (not recorded which). These TCRs come from a female donor with ankylosing spondylitis or in good health (not recorded which).

As for this clonotype: This clone may be a read error of a much larger clone one base away. The chain has TRBV5-1 and TRBJ2-1; TRBD1 matches at 8 bases. CDR3 length: 14 residues. Looked up from germline, CDR1 is SGHRS and CDR2 is YFSETQ. The J segment lost 6 bases and the V segment lost 3 bases, leaving 5 bases of the junction unmatched. CDR3 in amino acids: CASSSDRGGNEQFF. The CDR3 nucleotides read TGCGCCAGCAGCTCCGACAGGGGAGGCAATGAGCAGTTCTTC. Full variable domain (missing parts from reference TRBV5-1 and TRBJ2-1): KAGVTQTPRYLIKTRGQQVTLSCSPISGHRSVSWYQQTPGQGLQFLFEYFSETQRNKGNFPGRFSGRQFSNSRSEMNVSTLELGDSALYLCASSSDRGGNEQFFGPGTRLTVL.

Many counts were recorded for this clonotype. The chain combines TRBV23-1 with TRBJ2-7; the match to TRBD2 covers 7 bases. TRBV23-1 is known as an ORF, though its function is uncertain. With 0 bases clipped from V and 7 bases from J, the junction kept 21 bases outside the gene matches. This CDR3 spans 19 amino acids. DNA for the CDR3: TGCGCCAGCAGTCAATCCCCCTACCTATGGCGCGGGACTACTGGGGAGCAGTACTTC. As protein: CASSQSPYLWRGTTGEQYF.

This clonotype was seen ten or more times. V is TRBV7-3 and J is TRBJ1-6; TRBD1 matches at 9 bases. Losses at the gene ends were 4 bases for V and 7 bases for J; bases not matched to a gene: 2. This CDR3 contains 14 residues. The germline gives CDR1 SGHTA, CDR2 FQGTGA. The CDR3 DNA is TGTGCCAGCAGCTGGACAGGGGTCAATTCACCCCTCCACTTT. Its translation: CASSWTGVNSPLHF.

This clonotype was detected ten times or more. The chain carries TRBV12-3 or TRBV12-4 and TRBJ2-1, with D maybe TRBD2 (6 bases). Trimming took 5 bases from V and 4 from J, leaving 15 bases between them. The CDR3 loop spans 15 amino acids. The CDR3 DNA reads TGTGCCAGCAGTCCCGATGGAGGGGAATACAATGAGCAGTTCTTC. It encodes CASSPDGGEYNEQFF.

This chain uses TRBV5-5 with TRBJ1-1; TRBD1 might be the D (5 bases). Between the trimmed V and J ends, which lost 2 bases and 2 bases, there was a span of 10 bases. The germline gives CDR1 SGHKS, CDR2 YYEKEE (reference sequence). The CDR3 loop spans 14 amino acids. The CDR3 region is CASSFTDSNTEAFF. CDR3 DNA: TGTGCCAGCAGCTTCACAGACAGTAACACTGAAGCTTTCTTT.

This clonotype occurred many times. V gene TRBV7-1 combines with J gene TRBJ1-2; no reliable D call. TRBV7-1 is designated an ORF whose function remains uncertain. CDR3 length: 13 residues. Trimming shortened V by 3 bases and J by 4 bases, and 9 bases separated the two germline ends. CDR3 region: CASSSTRVYGYTF. For the CDR3, the DNA is TGTGCCAGCAGCTCTACTAGGGTCTATGGCTACACCTTC.

Many counts were recorded for this clonotype. V gene TRBV29-1 combines with J gene TRBJ2-7; the match to TRBD1 covers 8 bases. Germline trimming cut 5 bases from V and 3 bases from J; bases unmatched to any gene: 12. The length of the CDR3 is 15 residues. Germline V gene sequence: CDR1 SQVTM, CDR2 ANQGSEA. The CDR3 protein is CSVMGGQELSYEQYF. CDR3 DNA: TGCAGCGTTATGGGGGGACAGGAACTCAGCTACGAGCAGTACTTC.

This clonotype was observed many times. The chain has TRBV20-1 and TRBJ2-1; 16 bases agree with TRBD2. The CDR3 is made up of 18 amino acids. CDR1 and CDR2 from the germline V gene are DFQATT and SNEGSKA (reference sequence). With V trimmed by 6 bases and J by 3 bases, 11 bases remained unmatched. CDR3 nucleotides: TGCAGTGCCGATCCTGGGACTAGCGGGAGGGCGCTCTACAATGAGCAGTTCTTC. It specifies CSADPGTSGRALYNEQFF.

This clonotype came up many times. This chain uses TRBV7-9 with TRBJ2-1; 7 bases agree with TRBD1. CDR3 length equals 13 residues. V lost 3 bases to trimming and J lost 9 bases; unmatched junction nucleotides: 5. The germline gives CDR1 SEHNR, CDR2 FQNEAQ (reference sequence). CDR3 sequence (DNA): TGTGCCAGCAGCTTCACAGGGGCGGGTGAGCAGTTCTTC. It codes for CASSFTGAGEQFF.